The entry below gives a single T cell receptor beta chain sequence along with its context. The data are from a study of PD-L1 blockade in urothelial cancer. Background on the study: Prior chemotherapy regimens per patient numbered 0 to 3. After treatment start, blood was analyzed at 3 weeks (second dose) and at 6 weeks. Blood samples contained a median around 140,000 T cells.

Sequencing was performed with immunoSEQ multiplex PCR; in TCRdb, only in-frame clones are kept and a portion is missing. The repertoire holds just over 20,000 clones, around 87% seen once, with about 16% in the top ten. This CDR3 region has 19 residues. CDR1 and CDR2 from the germline V gene are SGDLS and YYNGEE. Trimming removed 0 bases from V and 3 bases from J; junction bases left unmatched: 14. The source was PBMCs, collected around atezolizumab (anti-PD-L1) treatment. The clonotype originates from an older woman with urothelial cancer. This chain connects TRBV9 to TRBJ1-3, with 8 bases aligning to TRBD1. CDR3 protein: CASSVVARPQGGFGNTIYF. For the CDR3, the DNA is TGTGCCAGCAGCGTAGTTGCCCGCCCACAGGGGGGCTTTGGAAACACCATATATTTT.